A selection of T cell receptor beta chains follows, all from one sample in a study of T cells after yellow fever vaccination. From the 5' RACE reads, TCRdb called clonotypes with MiXCR, one entry per CDR3 protein. The repertoire holds about 630,000 distinct CDR3 sequences, with more than 9% as singletons. Sample: PBMCs, taken on the day of the yellow fever booster vaccination. Every receptor here comes from a man aged 25 to 40 who received the YFV17D yellow fever vaccine. CDR3s include the opening cysteine and the closing phenylalanine or tryptophan. Fields, in order: J gene, clone size, V gene, D gene, CDR3 protein, CDR3 DNA. The D gene is left open where the match is weak. Only some rows state a clone size, as once, few, many or a class for expanded clones.

TRBJ2-5	few	TRBV15	-	CATSRGTGRRYQETQYF	TGTGCCACCAGCAGAGGTACCGGCAGACGGTACCAAGAGACCCAGTACTTC
TRBJ2-5	few	TRBV29-1	TRBD2	CSGAGGETQYF	TGCAGCGGAGCGGGAGGAGAGACCCAGTACTTC
TRBJ2-1	many	TRBV7-6	TRBD2	CASSLLAGVDNEQFF	TGTGCCAGCAGCTTACTGGCGGGAGTCGACAATGAGCAGTTCTTC
TRBJ2-7	few	TRBV20-1	TRBD1	CSARRRGTGLTRQYF	TGCAGTGCTAGAAGAAGGGGGACAGGGCTTACGAGGCAGTACTTC
TRBJ2-1	-	TRBV3-1	TRBD2	CACSQWPTSANEQFF	TGTGCCTGCAGCCAATGGCCTACTAGCGCCAATGAGCAGTTCTTC
TRBJ2-3	few	TRBV7-6	-	CASSLALSGTSTDTQYF	TGTGCCAGCAGCTTAGCGCTTAGCGGAACTAGCACAGATACGCAGTATTTT
TRBJ1-1	-	TRBV20-1	-	CSAREAETGNTEAFF	TGCAGTGCTAGAGAAGCGGAGACAGGGAACACTGAAGCTTTCTTT
TRBJ2-7	few	TRBV18	-	CASSLQTGYEQYF	TGTGCCAGCTCACTCCAGACGGGCTACGAGCAGTACTTC
TRBJ2-1	-	TRBV11-2	TRBD2	CASKIAGSSNEQFF	TGTGCCAGCAAGATAGCGGGGAGTAGCAATGAGCAGTTCTTC
TRBJ1-3	-	TRBV7-9	-	CASSLGTSGNTIYF	TGTGCCAGCAGCCTAGGGACCTCTGGAAACACCATATATTTT
TRBJ1-5	-	TRBV1	-	CTSSQLQGPEGDQPQHF	TGCACCAGCAGCCAGTTACAGGGTCCTGAGGGGGATCAGCCCCAGCATTTT
TRBJ2-1	few	TRBV7-9	TRBD2	CASSPKIAGVGYNEQFF	TGTGCCAGCAGCCCTAAAATAGCGGGAGTAGGGTACAATGAGCAGTTCTTC
TRBJ2-6	-	TRBV5-1	TRBD1	CASSTDRVGANVLTF	TGCGCCAGCAGCACGGACAGGGTCGGGGCCAACGTCCTGACTTTC
TRBJ1-1	many	TRBV21-1	-	CASSKDSPDPVPVWWIKSTEAFF	TGTGCCAGCAGCAAAGATTCCCCGGATCCTGTCCCCGTCTGGTGGATTAAGAGTACTGAAGCTTTCTTT
TRBJ2-7	-	TRBV20-1	TRBD2	CSSGLAGGYEQYF	TGCAGTTCGGGACTAGCGGGGGGATACGAGCAGTACTTC
TRBJ2-1	-	TRBV7-2	-	CASSLMDFTQFF	TGTGCCAGCAGCTTAATGGATTTTACGCAGTTCTTC